This TCR beta chain was sequenced for a study of CD8 T cells in Susac syndrome. cDNA came from roughly 0.47 to 1 ug RNA primed by random hexamers. TCRdb reprocessed the immunoSEQ multiplex PCR reads via MiXCR and lists one record per CDR3 protein. The data hold roughly 200,000 distinct CDR3 sequences, with about 95% observed a single time. The CDR3 length is 19 residues. Germline V gene data show CDR1 as SQVTM and CDR2 as ANQGSEA. Trimming took 1 base from V and 2 from J; bases not matched to a gene: 17. Sequencing of TCR beta drew on CD8+ and CD4+ T cells from blood. TEMRA cells were enriched by FACS, while CD8+ and CD4+ T cells were obtained through a negative isolation that was performed magnetically.

The TCR originated in a human donor in good health. Material: CD4+ T cells from PBMCs. The J gene is TRBJ1-5, the V gene TRBV29-1; TRBD1 matches at 7 bases. The CDR3 DNA follows: TGCAGCGTTGAAGCCCAACCAACTACAGGGGAAGGCGGCAATCAGCCCCAGCATTTT. Translation: CSVEAQPTTGEGGNQPQHF.